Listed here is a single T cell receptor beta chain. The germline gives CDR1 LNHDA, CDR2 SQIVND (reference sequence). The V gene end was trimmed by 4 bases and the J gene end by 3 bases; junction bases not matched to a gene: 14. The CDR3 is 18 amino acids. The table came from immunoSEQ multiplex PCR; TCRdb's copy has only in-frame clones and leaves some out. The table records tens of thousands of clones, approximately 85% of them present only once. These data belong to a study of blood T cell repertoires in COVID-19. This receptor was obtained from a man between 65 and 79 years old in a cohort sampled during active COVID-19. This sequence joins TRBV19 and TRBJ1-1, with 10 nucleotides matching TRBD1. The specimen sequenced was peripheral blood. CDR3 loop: CASSRRTGGWLSDTEAFF. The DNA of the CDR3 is TGTGCCAGTAGTAGAAGGACAGGGGGATGGCTGAGTGACACTGAAGCTTTCTTT.